The 7 T cell receptor beta chains below all came from one sample that was sequenced in a study of T cells in Graves' hyperthyroidism and ophthalmopathy (dated by TCRdb to about 2019). Preparation of the library involved multiplex PCR. Sequencer: Illumina HiSeq 2000. TCR beta CDR3 regions were amplified from RNA transcripts. The TCR CDR3 was subjected to a first round of RT-PCR using the HTBI primer set and the Qiagen OneStep RT-PCR kit. TCRdb reanalyzed the raw reads on its own, using fastp at Q25 for trimming and MiXCR for clone calling, and kept in-frame beta chains. Duplicate CDR3 protein sequences are folded into a single record with the most common DNA and genes. This sample holds 360,000 or so distinct CDR3 sequences; under 20% were observed only once. The top ten clones comprise about 3.7% of the sample. Sequencing was done on a sample of blood. Every receptor here comes from a woman aged 18-35 years with Graves' hyperthyroidism.

This clonotype was seen ten or more times. This chain uses TRBV12-3 or TRBV12-4 with TRBJ1-3, with 7 bases that match TRBD1. V was clipped by 5 bases and J by 3 bases; unmatched bases: 7. The CDR3 spans 15 residues. The CDR3 loop reads CASSDQRGLGNTIYF. CDR3 DNA: TGTGCCAGCAGTGACCAAAGGGGGCTTGGAAACACCATATATTTT.

This clonotype was counted many times. The chain is built from TRBV27 and TRBJ2-5; TRBD2 agrees at 14 bases. V was clipped by 5 bases and J by 5 bases; unmatched bases: 10. The CDR3 sequence is 17 residues long. Germline-derived CDR1 and CDR2 are MNHEY and SMNVEV (reference sequence). CDR3 in amino acids: CASSPMRLAGGLETQYF. The CDR3 bases are TGTGCCAGCAGTCCCATGAGACTAGCGGGGGGGCTGGAGACCCAGTACTTC.

In its sample, this clonotype was seen many times. The CDR3 reads CSAPGSGNTQETQYF. The CDR3 DNA reads as TGCAGTGCACCGGGGAGCGGGAACACCCAAGAGACCCAGTACTTC. The V call is TRBV20-1, the J call TRBJ2-5; TRBD2 matches at 7 bases. The trim removed 6 bases at V and 1 base at J, leaving 11 bases unmatched. The germline V gene has CDR1 DFQATT and CDR2 SNEGSKA (reference sequence). This CDR3 region has 15 residues.

For this clonotype: At one end the junction does not follow the germline gene, possibly because of a read error. The chain links TRBV27 to TRBJ1-1; 8 bases line up with TRBD1. This CDR3 region has 19 residues. The germline V gene has CDR1 MNHEY and CDR2 SMNVEV (reference sequence). In DNA form, the CDR3 reads TGTGCTAGCAGTTTCTCCTACACAGGGGGACTGGGGGGGAACACTGAAGCTTTCTTT. As protein: CASSFSYTGGLGGNTEAFF.

The genes are TRBV19 and TRBJ1-5, with a possible D match to TRBD1 (5 bases). V lost 6 bases to trimming and J lost 6 bases, with 18 bases between them. There are 15 residues in the CDR3. Per germline, CDR1 LNHDA and CDR2 SQIVND (reference sequence). CDR3 sequence reads: CASSPVYGGGQPQHF. The DNA of the CDR3 is TGTGCCAGTAGCCCGGTATATGGGGGGGGTCAGCCCCAGCATTTT.

Many counts were recorded for this clonotype. This sequence may be a read error, since a much larger clone differs from it by one base. The chain has TRBV6-2 or TRBV6-3 and TRBJ2-7; the D gene could be TRBD1 or TRBD2 (5 bases each). The CDR3 has 15 residues. V was clipped by 0 bases and J by 3 bases, with 12 bases between them. Germline CDR1 and CDR2: MNHEY and SVGEGT. CDR3 DNA sequence: TGTGCCAGCAGTTACTCCTCGACAGCGGACTACGAGCAGTACTTC. Translation gives CASSYSSTADYEQYF.

This clonotype was seen repeatedly, ten times or more. The gene calls are TRBV5-1 and TRBJ1-1; D uncertain. This CDR3 has 13 amino acids. Germline CDR1 reads SGHRS; CDR2 reads YFSETQ. The ends were cut back, 2 bases at V and 11 bases at J, with 16 bases in the middle. The CDR3 DNA follows: TGCGCCAGCAGCTTACACGATCTTGGCGCGGCTTTCTTT. It codes for CASSLHDLGAAFF.